The T cell receptor (beta chain) under discussion was sequenced for a study of blood T cells in healthy people across ages. Notes on this clonotype: Its target is unknown.

Each donor was a healthy Caucasian individual from Russia, aged 6 to 90. Each of the donors had roughly 9.4 milliliters of peripheral blood drawn into EDTA-treated Vacutainer tubes. The CDR3 is made up of 15 amino acids. Germline CDR1 reads MNHEY; CDR2 reads SVGEGT. Trimming took 8 bases from V and 1 from J, leaving 15 bases between them. Through a sample-barcoded 5' primer and a J-beta primer mix, a second PCR was run for about 6 to 11 cycles. Via MiXCR, TCRdb re-called the 5' RACE reads, giving one row per CDR3 protein. The repertoire holds over 950,000 distinct CDR3 sequences, 51% seen once, with about 22% in the top ten. Study-wide findings and caveats: The authors considered diversity estimates from one million T cells to be underestimates. TCR beta diversity tracked closely with naive T cell percentage.

This TCR derives from a woman aged 60 to 75 in good health. The sample was blood. V and J are TRBV6-2 or TRBV6-3 and TRBJ2-1; tentatively, D is TRBD1 or TRBD2 (5 bases each). CDR3 DNA sequence: TGTGCCAGCGCCGGGGCTAAAGGATCCTACAATGAGCAGTTCTTC. The encoded protein is CASAGAKGSYNEQFF.